This TCR beta chain was sequenced during a study of blood T cell repertoires in COVID-19. V shed 1 base, J shed 1 base, and the junction held 3 bases outside the gene matches. The CDR3 extends over 16 amino acids. Germline CDR1 and CDR2: SGHVS and FNYEAQ. Produced via immunoSEQ multiplex PCR; TCRdb's table is partial and in-frame only. The sample has about 200,000 clones, around 90% seen once. The clonotype comes from a man aged 55 to 70 who had recovered from COVID-19. Sequences were obtained from peripheral blood. The V gene is TRBV7-6, the J gene TRBJ1-3, with TRBD1 identical over 8 bases. CDR3 in amino acids: CASSLGQGASGNTIYF. The CDR3 DNA reads as TGTGCCAGCAGCTTAGGGCAGGGGGCGTCTGGAAACACCATATATTTT.